What follows describes a single T cell receptor (beta chain). This specimen comes from a study of blood T cell repertoires in COVID-19. Study-level information: Acute-phase and convalescent COVID-19 samples originated in the United States, Italy and Spain.

Per the authors' pipeline: Nucleated cell number was recorded as an estimate derived from reference gene primer amplification. Method: immunoSEQ multiplex PCR; TCRdb's copy keeps in-frame clones and lacks some. That table gives V, J and clone size, and the DNA gave D and trimming. The profile shows about 280,000 clones, about 89% of them singletons. The CDR3 spans 16 residues. The V end lost 3 bases, the J end lost 6 bases, and 18 bases lay between the germline ends. Germline CDR1 MNHNS, CDR2 SASEGT. J is TRBJ1-5 and V is TRBV6-1, with D possibly being TRBD1 (6 bases). The sequenced material came from peripheral blood. The sequence came from a man aged 40-55 years with active or convalescent COVID-19. CDR3 region: CASSEEQGTFRQPQHF. In DNA form, the CDR3 reads TGTGCCAGCAGTGAGGAACAGGGTACCTTTCGTCAGCCCCAGCATTTT.